This TCR beta chain was captured by sequencing in a study of Tregs in tolerant kidney transplant recipients. General study results and limits: The small number of patients limits these findings pending further validation.

Thawed PBMCs were FACS-sorted into unstimulated CD4+CD25+CD127- regulatory T cells, CD4+CD25- non-regulatory cells, CD4 and CD8 cells. Thawed PBMCs were rested overnight at 37°C with roughly 200 IU/ml IL-2 before regulatory T cell sorting. The protocol was immunoSEQ multiplex PCR, while the TCRdb copy is restricted to in-frame clones and leaves out a portion. The sample consists of tens of thousands of clones, roughly 89% of them appearing once. In the case of this clone: Its antigen is as yet unknown.

Germline lookup yields CDR1 SGDLS and CDR2 YYNGEE. The CDR3 extends over 15 amino acids. The junction had 4 bases not matched to a gene; V was cut back by 0 bases and J by 6 bases. Sequencing was carried out using Tregs from blood. The chain has TRBV9 and TRBJ2-1, with TRBD2 identical over 9 bases. The sequence was obtained from a human donor in good health. The CDR3 nucleotides are TGTGCCAGCAGCGTAGCCCTAGCGGGGCGCAATGAGCAGTTCTTC. Residues: CASSVALAGRNEQFF.